The clone carrying this T cell receptor beta chain was found a few times. TCRdb ran MiXCR on the RT-PCR reads and lists one entry per CDR3 protein. The sample has 30,000 to 40,000 distinct CDR3 sequences, more than 35% seen once. Germline V CDR1 and CDR2: SQVTM, ANQGSEA. The CDR3 runs 13 residues. The junction had 7 bases not matched to a gene; V was cut back by 4 bases and J by 9 bases. The data stem from a study of patients and donors after allogeneic stem cell transplantation. This rearrangement joins TRBV29-1 to TRBJ2-1; 9 positions agree with TRBD2. Sequenced material: blood, either unsorted or a sorted T cell fraction (not recorded which). The clonotype was recovered from a human donor who was either an allogeneic HSCT recipient or a stem cell or donor lymphocyte infusion donor (not recorded which). It is not recorded whose cells these are; they may come from a transplant donor. The CDR3 protein is CSVVVSGRSEQFF. In DNA form, the CDR3 reads TGCAGCGTTGTGGTTAGCGGGAGATCTGAGCAGTTCTTC.